These 32 T cell receptor beta chains originate from one sample sequenced in a study of low-dose radiotherapy and immunotherapy resistance in tumors. TRAV- and TRBV-specific primers, spanning alpha and beta chains, primed first-strand cDNA. With a V-primer adapter and a constant-region primer, TCRs were amplified for 20 to 25 PCR cycles. TCRdb processed the reads anew with MiXCR; each CDR3 protein has one entry. The sample lists more than 85,000 distinct CDR3 sequences, more than 8% seen once, with 0.95% to 1.3% in the top ten. The time point is: before trial treatment. Sequencing used PBMCs, obtained before treatment. The receptors stem from a male donor with prostate cancer.

This clonotype was observed many times. The chain recombines TRBV7-4 with TRBJ1-2; no clear D. The germline V gene has CDR1 SGHVT and CDR2 SQSDAQ. The germline V and J ends were trimmed by 3 bases and 8 bases, with 7 bases remaining between them. CDR3 length: 11 amino acids. CDR3 nucleotide sequence: TGTGCCAGCAGCTTGTATGCGGGCTACACCTTC. Its translation is CASSLYAGYTF. The full variable domain, in which reference TRBV7-4 and TRBJ1-2 provide the parts outside the CDR3, is GAGVSQSPRYKVAKRGRDVALRCDSISGHVTLYWYRQTLGQGSEVLTYSQSDAQRDKSGRPSGRFSAERPERSVSTLKIQRTEQGDSAVYLCASSLYAGYTFGSGTRLTVV.

There are many counts of this clonotype. This chain links TRBV28 with TRBJ2-1, with D perhaps TRBD1 or TRBD2 (5 bases each). Looked up from germline, CDR1 is MDHEN and CDR2 is SYDVKM. V lost 6 bases to trimming and J lost 13 bases, with 13 bases between them. The length of the CDR3 is 11 residues. CDR3: CASRSGASQFF. The CDR3 DNA sequence: TGTGCCAGCAGATCCGGGGCCTCACAGTTCTTC.

This clonotype has ten or more counts. The chain links TRBV18 to TRBJ2-7; 8 nucleotides align to TRBD2. Germline V gene lookup returns CDR1 KGHSH and CDR2 LQKENI. CDR3 length equals 15 residues. With V trimmed by 4 bases and J by 4 bases, 9 bases remained unmatched. The CDR3: CASSQASAGVYEQYF. The DNA for the CDR3 is TGTGCCAGCTCACAGGCGTCAGCGGGAGTTTACGAGCAGTACTTC.

This clonotype has a count of ten or more. The chain carries TRBV5-1 and TRBJ2-6; no reliable D call. The ends were cut back, 5 bases at V and 2 bases at J, with 11 bases in the middle. The germline gives CDR1 SGHRS, CDR2 YFSETQ. This CDR3 comprises 15 residues. The CDR3 here is CASSLGSAGANVLTF. CDR3 nucleotides: TGCGCCAGCAGTTTAGGCTCAGCTGGGGCCAACGTCCTGACTTTC.

This clonotype was recorded many times. This chain joins TRBV29-1 and TRBJ1-1; 8 positions match TRBD1. Germline V gene data show CDR1 as SQVTM and CDR2 as ANQGSEA. The CDR3 contains 15 residues. V gave up 4 bases and J gave up 0 bases; unmatched junction bases: 7. The CDR3 is CSVARTGFMNTEAFF. The CDR3 DNA sequence: TGCAGCGTTGCCCGGACAGGGTTCATGAACACTGAAGCTTTCTTT.

The chain carries TRBV25-1 and TRBJ1-6, with no clear D. Germline V lookup: CDR1 MGHDK, CDR2 SYGVNS. This CDR3 contains 12 residues. With 3 bases removed from V and 9 bases from J, the gap between germline ends came to 6 bases. The CDR3: CASSDGSSPLHF. CDR3 nucleotides: TGTGCCAGCAGTGATGGTTCTTCACCCCTCCACTTT.

Ten or more counts support this clonotype. V and J are TRBV20-1 and TRBJ2-5; D unresolved. The CDR3 sequence is 12 residues long. Trimming removed 5 bases at V and 11 bases at J, with 18 bases between. Germline V lookup: CDR1 DFQATT, CDR2 SNEGSKA (reference sequence). The DNA for the CDR3 is TGCAGTGCTTCGTGGCAGTTTTACCAGCAGTACTTC. Its translation is CSASWQFYQQYF.

In its sample, this clonotype was seen many times. This chain joins TRBV6-6 and TRBJ2-7; no reliable D call. Germline assignment: CDR1 MNHNY and CDR2 SVGAGI (reference sequence). The ends were cut back, 7 bases at V and 3 bases at J, with 13 bases in the middle. The CDR3 runs to 13 residues. The CDR3 nucleotides read TGTGCCAGCACCGGAAGGGAAAGCTACGAGCAGTACTTC. Its translation is CASTGRESYEQYF.

For this clonotype: This likely came from a read error, as a far larger clone is one base away. The chain uses TRBV28 and TRBJ2-7, with 13 bases identical to TRBD2. The CDR3 length is 17 residues. Germline assignment: CDR1 MDHEN and CDR2 SYDVKM. After removal of 3 bases from V and 7 bases from J, the junction contained 12 bases not matched to a gene. CDR3 bases: TGTGCCAGCAGTTTCTCCACTAGCGGGAGGGCCGGCGATGAGCAGTACTTC. Its protein product is CASSFSTSGRAGDEQYF.

Ten or more counts support this clonotype. The chain couples TRBV28 to TRBJ2-4; 8 nucleotides line up with TRBD1. CDR1 and CDR2 (germline): MDHEN, SYDVKM. The V segment lost 5 bases and the J segment 4 bases; nucleotides outside the gene matches: 7. This CDR3 is built from 15 residues. In DNA, the CDR3 is TGTGCCAGCAGTACCCGACAGGGGAGGAAAAACATTCAGTACTTC. Protein: CASSTRQGRKNIQYF.

This clonotype was detected many times. The chain has TRBV6-5 and TRBJ2-7, with 12 bases identical to TRBD1. The CDR3 runs to 16 residues. The germline CDR1 and CDR2 sequences are MNHEY and SVGAGI. The trim removed 0 bases at V and 5 bases at J, leaving 5 bases unmatched. The chain's CDR3 is CASSYSIGTGGNEQYF. In DNA, the CDR3 is TGTGCCAGCAGTTACTCGATCGGGACAGGGGGCAACGAGCAGTACTTC.

At least ten counts were recorded for this clonotype. The chain has TRBV29-1 and TRBJ1-1; the match to TRBD1 covers 7 bases. Germline lookup yields CDR1 SQVTM and CDR2 ANQGSEA. The CDR3 is made up of 12 amino acids. After removal of 0 bases from V and 11 bases from J, the junction contained 6 bases not matched to a gene. DNA for the CDR3: TGCAGCGTTGAAGATCTGACAGGGACGGCTTTCTTT. Its translation is CSVEDLTGTAFF.

This clonotype was picked up many times. The chain joins TRBV11-2 to TRBJ1-6; D not certain. V was shortened by 7 bases and J by 8 bases, with 15 bases between the two germline ends. This CDR3 is 14 amino acids long. Germline-derived CDR1 and CDR2 are SGHAT and FQNNGV. The DNA of the CDR3 is TGTGCCAGCACGACGCGTGGCTCGGATTCACCCCTCCACTTT. Residues: CASTTRGSDSPLHF. Based on the CDR3 plus reference TRBV11-2 and TRBJ1-6, the full variable domain is EAGVAQSPRYKIIEKRQSVAFWCNPISGHATLYWYQQILGQGPKLLIQFQNNGVVDDSQLPKDRFSAERLKGVDSTLKIQPAKLEDSAVYLCASTTRGSDSPLHFGNGTRLTVT.

This clonotype has a count of ten or more. The chain employs TRBV28 and TRBJ2-1; 9 nucleotides match TRBD1. The CDR3 is made up of 15 amino acids. From germline, CDR1 is MDHEN and CDR2 SYDVKM. V was pared by 5 bases and J by 4 bases, with 6 bases of the junction left unmatched. The CDR3 region is CASSAGDRAYNEQFF. In DNA, the CDR3 is TGTGCCAGCAGTGCCGGGGACAGGGCATACAATGAGCAGTTCTTC.

In its sample, this clonotype was seen many times. The chain joins TRBV4-1 to TRBJ2-1; D is ambiguous. Per the germline V gene, CDR1 is MGHRA and CDR2 is YSYEKL. V shed 0 bases and J shed 0 bases, with 6 bases lying between them. This CDR3 region has 15 residues. The CDR3 sequence: CASSQEPSSYNEQFF. The CDR3 region has the DNA TGCGCCAGCAGCCAAGAGCCTAGCTCCTACAATGAGCAGTTCTTC.

This clonotype has ten or more counts. J is TRBJ1-5 and V is TRBV30; possibly TRBD1 for D (5 bases). The CDR3 is 14 residues long. V lost 2 bases and J 7 bases, leaving 15 bases between the germline ends. Germline-derived CDR1 and CDR2 are GTSNPN and SVGIG (reference sequence). CDR3 sequence: CAWSWGTSRQPQHF. The CDR3 DNA sequence: TGTGCCTGGAGTTGGGGGACCTCGAGACAGCCCCAGCATTTT.

At least ten counts were recorded for this clonotype. The chain couples TRBV19 to TRBJ2-7, with 8 bases that match TRBD2. The germline CDR1 and CDR2 sequences are LNHDA and SQIVND (reference sequence). The trim removed 3 bases at V and 2 bases at J, leaving 12 bases unmatched. The CDR3 has 17 residues. The CDR3 is CASSIGLTSVYTYEQYF. CDR3 coding DNA: TGTGCCAGTAGTATTGGGTTGACTAGCGTTTATACCTACGAGCAGTACTTC.

Ten or more counts support this clonotype. CDR3 sequence reads: CSASADRDNQPQHF. In nucleotides, the CDR3 is TGCAGTGCTAGCGCGGACAGAGACAATCAGCCCCAGCATTTT. This rearrangement joins TRBV20-1 to TRBJ1-5; a possible D gene is TRBD1 (6 bases). The V gene lost 3 bases and the J gene lost 3 bases, with 12 bases spanning the gap. Germline V CDR1 and CDR2: DFQATT, SNEGSKA (reference sequence). The CDR3 contains 14 residues.

This clonotype was seen at least ten times. V and J are TRBV7-9 and TRBJ2-7; 8 bases align to TRBD1. V gave up 6 bases and J gave up 2 bases; unmatched junction bases: 6. There are 14 residues in the CDR3. Germline V CDR1 and CDR2: SEHNR, FQNEAQ (reference sequence). The CDR3 reads CASRPLDRAYEQYF. Here the CDR3 DNA reads TGTGCCAGCAGACCACTGGACAGGGCCTACGAGCAGTACTTC.

This clonotype was observed a few times. The chain employs TRBV27 and TRBJ1-2; the D gene is possibly TRBD1 (5 bases). The CDR3 runs 13 residues. CDR1 is MNHEY and CDR2 is SMNVEV in the germline V gene (reference sequence). The V gene lost 5 bases and the J gene lost 8 bases, with 15 bases spanning the gap. The CDR3 DNA sequence: TGTGCCAGCAGTCCCCGGGGGGGGGAGGGCTACACCTTC. Encoded protein: CASSPRGGEGYTF.

In its sample, this clonotype was seen a few times. This chain uses TRBV18 with TRBJ2-1; 8 positions match TRBD2. The CDR3 covers 14 residues. V trimming: 2 bases; J trimming: 7 bases; junction bases outside the gene matches: 4. Germline loops: CDR1 KGHSH, CDR2 LQKENI. The CDR3 reads CASSPSGSGNEQFF. CDR3 coding DNA: TGTGCCAGCTCACCAAGCGGGAGTGGAAATGAGCAGTTCTTC.

This clonotype has at least ten counts. The rearrangement links TRBV27 to TRBJ2-1; TRBD1 agrees at 12 bases. Germline V gene lookup returns CDR1 MNHEY and CDR2 SMNVEV (reference sequence). Trimming at V came to 7 bases and at J to 6 bases, leaving 10 bases not matched to a gene. This CDR3 has 16 residues. CDR3 nucleotide sequence: TGTGCCAGCAATCAACCGGGACAGGGGGCTGGCAATGAGCAGTTCTTC. Residues: CASNQPGQGAGNEQFF.

The chain carries TRBV29-1 and TRBJ1-1, with D maybe TRBD1 (6 bases). Germline assignment: CDR1 SQVTM and CDR2 ANQGSEA. Between the trimmed V and J ends, which lost 3 bases and 10 bases, there was a span of 12 bases. The CDR3 is 11 residues long. The CDR3 nucleotides read TGCAGCGTTGACCAGAGGGGGGCAGCTTTCTTT. Protein product: CSVDQRGAAFF. Supplemented by reference TRBV29-1 and TRBJ1-1, the full variable domain reads SAVISQKPSRDICQRGTSLTIQCQVDSQVTMMFWYRQQPGQSLTLIATANQGSEATYESGFVIDKFPISRPNLTFSTLTVSNMSPEDSSIYLCSVDQRGAAFFGQGTRLTVV.

In this sample, this clonotype turned up many times. The chain uses TRBV6-1 and TRBJ2-1; D remains unclear. CDR1 MNHNS and CDR2 SASEGT come from the germline V gene. Trimming took 5 bases from V and 9 from J, leaving 8 bases between them. This CDR3 region has 11 residues. CDR3 in amino acids: CASSLSGEQFF. CDR3 DNA sequence: TGTGCCAGCAGTCTCTCCGGTGAGCAGTTCTTC.

This clonotype was counted ten times or more. The chain uses TRBV7-9 and TRBJ2-3; 11 bases are shared with TRBD2. The length of the CDR3 is 18 residues. With V trimmed by 2 bases and J by 4 bases, 11 bases remained unmatched. Germline V gene lookup returns CDR1 SEHNR and CDR2 FQNEAQ (reference sequence). The CDR3 is CASSLLAPLAGGSDTQYF. The CDR3 region has the DNA TGTGCCAGCAGCTTATTGGCCCCCCTAGCGGGAGGATCAGATACGCAGTATTTT.

This clonotype was observed at least ten times. The chain employs TRBV24-1 and TRBJ2-1; D uncertain. Germline lookup yields CDR1 KGHDR and CDR2 SFDVKD. CDR3 length: 14 amino acids. V was clipped by 3 bases and J by 5 bases, with 10 bases between them. The CDR3 coding sequence is TGTGCCACCAGTGATCGGGTTAACCACAATGAGCAGTTCTTC. Amino acid sequence: CATSDRVNHNEQFF.

This clonotype was seen repeatedly, ten times or more. The chain is built from TRBV11-1 and TRBJ2-3; 9 bases map to TRBD2. The CDR3 loop spans 18 amino acids. Germline lookup yields CDR1 SGHAT and CDR2 FQDESV (reference sequence). Losses at the gene ends were 5 bases for V and 2 bases for J; bases not matched to a gene: 14. For the CDR3, the DNA is TGTGCCAGCAGCCGTAAAAGAACTAGCGGGCGGAACACAGATACGCAGTATTTT. Translating gives CASSRKRTSGRNTDTQYF.

Many counts were recorded for this clonotype. The V call is TRBV4-3, the J call TRBJ2-7, with TRBD1 identical over 9 bases. The junction had 9 bases not matched to a gene; V was cut back by 5 bases and J by 7 bases. The CDR3 length is 14 residues. Per the germline V gene, CDR1 is LGHNA and CDR2 is YSLEER. This chain's CDR3 is CASSSRRTGDEQYF. DNA of the CDR3: TGCGCCAGCAGCTCCAGGCGGACAGGGGATGAGCAGTACTTC.

The sample holds many counts of this clonotype. The chain couples TRBV24-1 to TRBJ2-3; tentative D call: TRBD2 (6 bases). V was pared by 5 bases and J by 0 bases, with 11 bases between. From germline, CDR1 is KGHDR and CDR2 SFDVKD. CDR3 length: 15 residues. The CDR3 nucleotides read TGTGCCACCAGTGCCCCGGGACTTAGCACAGATACGCAGTATTTT. This encodes CATSAPGLSTDTQYF.

This clonotype occurred many times. The genes are TRBV10-3 and TRBJ2-1, with 12 nucleotides matching TRBD2. The V segment lost 2 bases and the J segment 7 bases; nucleotides outside the gene matches: 0. Germline values: CDR1 ENHRY, CDR2 SYGVKD. CDR3 length equals 14 residues. CDR3 region: CAISEGLAGNEQFF. The DNA for the CDR3 is TGTGCCATCAGTGAGGGACTAGCGGGAAATGAGCAGTTCTTC.

This clonotype ranks as medium-sized. The gene calls are TRBV29-1 and TRBJ2-1, with 16 bases matching TRBD2. V shed 4 bases, J shed 7 bases, and the junction held 1 base outside the gene matches. The germline gives CDR1 SQVTM, CDR2 ANQGSEA. The CDR3 is 14 amino acids. The CDR3 DNA reads as TGCAGCGTTGGGGGACTAGCGGGAGGGAATGAGCAGTTCTTC. Translated: CSVGGLAGGNEQFF.

The chain uses TRBV27 and TRBJ2-3; D call uncertain. This CDR3 is built from 16 residues. The germline V and J ends were trimmed by 5 bases and 6 bases, with 21 bases remaining between them. Germline values: CDR1 MNHEY, CDR2 SMNVEV (reference sequence). CDR3 loop: CASSPALLLWSDTQYF. The CDR3 bases are TGTGCCAGCAGTCCGGCCCTCTTGCTTTGGTCGGATACGCAGTATTTT.